This paragraph covers one TCR beta chain sequence. A few counts support this clonotype. Its antigen is still unknown. No much larger clone exists at a distance of one base, and base qualities are not known. Systemically healthy Caucasian individuals from Russia, about 38 in total and aged roughly 6 to 90 years, were included as donors. Around 10 milliliters of peripheral blood were drawn from each donor into EDTA-treated Vacutainer tubes. Ficoll-Paque density-gradient centrifugation was used to isolate PBMCs, with at least 6 million per sample. Total RNA was extracted from PBMCs with Trizol reagent, with at least 6 micrograms obtained per sample. The percentages of naive CD45RAhigh/CD27high T cells were determined by flow cytometry on a PBMC aliquot from every donor. V ends up 4 bases short and J 2 bases short, with an unmatched junction base count of 9. The CDR3 covers 18 residues, taking in both the cysteine and the phenylalanine. Just CDR3 DNA is preserved here, 54 bases in frame from base 1. CDR1 and CDR2 were assigned from the germline V gene as SGHTA and FQGTGA.

This sample was included in a study of blood T cells in healthy people across ages (dated by TCRdb to the mid-2010s). Some background on the complete study: Template switching captured roughly one uniquely barcoded TCR beta cDNA molecule per two T cells in model experiments. To track age-related changes in TCR beta repertoire diversity, the study relied on deep sequencing normalized with unique cDNA molecular identifiers. Donors were grouped into four age groups: young (average roughly 17 years), middle-aged (approximately 41), aged (roughly 62) and long-lived (roughly 80). To avoid experimental bias, donors of different ages were spread randomly across the sequencing lanes. Using the same blood draw, the study looked at two additional independent replicas of 1 million unique cDNA reads for two donors, one aged 18 to 30 and the other aged 80 or older.

The paper's findings and limits, for the study overall: Because donor CMV infection status was unknown, age-related changes in expanded clonotypes were potentially confounded. Conclusive comparison of naive and antigen-experienced compartments was prevented by the profiling of bulk unsorted PBMCs. There was a strong correlation between observed TCR beta diversity and the percentage of naive T cells measured by flow cytometry. As age increased, observed TCR beta diversity per million T cells dropped in a roughly linear way, and a significant reduction was already evident by age around 41. Compared with the aged group, more naive CD4+ T cells, fewer expanded clones and increased TCR diversity were shown by the long-lived group, suggesting age selection. Estimates of total diversity based on one million sequenced T cells were regarded as lower bounds and as underestimates.

The receptor library was made with 5' RACE. Sequencing instrument: Illumina HiSeq 2500. A second 7 to 11 cycle PCR used a sample-barcoded 5' primer and a J-beta primer mix. A template-switch 5' adaptor carrying 12 random nucleotides introduced a unique molecular identifier onto each TCR beta cDNA molecule. At least 2.5 million CDR3-containing paired-end reads were obtained from each sample. All of the RNA was converted into first-strand cDNA using the Mint cDNA synthesis kit, with a TRBC-specific oligonucleotide serving as the primer. All cDNA was treated with uracil-DNA glycosylase and then went through a first 18-cycle PCR with the universal primers M1SS and BC2_uni_R. Under the source paper's analysis protocol: Each sample was normalized by randomly selecting 1 million high-quality reads, each carrying a distinct molecular identifier. Instead of being binned into consensus sequences, reads with shared molecular identifiers were discarded. MiTCR, with a Q25 quality threshold and the strictest error-elimination algorithm, was used for CDR3 identification, clonotype clustering and error correction. A nonparametric unseen species model with Euler transformation was used to estimate a lower bound on total TCR beta diversity. Using fastp at Q25 and MiXCR, TCRdb reprocessed the public reads and kept productive beta chains. Entries are consolidated by CDR3 protein sequence, retaining the most common genes and DNA. TCRdb, rather than the study authors, made the V and J calls. Within this sample are roughly 1.7 million distinct CDR3 sequences, with roughly 32% of them counted one time only. The ten largest clones take up roughly 10% of the sample.

The source of this sequence is a woman in her 30s in good health. Material: blood. This chain is built from TRBV7-3 and TRBJ2-3; TRBD2 lines up with 13 middle nucleotides. In nucleotide form, the sequence is TGTGCCAGCAGCTCCCCCACTAGCGGGAGGGCGGACACAGATACGCAGTATTTT. This is translated as CASSSPTSGRADTDTQYF.